The subject of this entry is one TCR beta chain. The record originates from a study of blood T cell repertoires in COVID-19. In the study overall: The United States, Italy and Spain provided the acute and convalescent COVID-19 samples.

Germline loops: CDR1 LGHNA, CDR2 YNFKEQ. V was shortened by 5 bases and J by 5 bases, with 9 bases between the two germline ends. This CDR3 is 12 amino acids long. The repertoire was sequenced with immunoSEQ multiplex PCR; TCRdb's copy has only in-frame clones and lacks some. There are 200,000 to 250,000 clones in the sample; 65% to 90% occur only once, and around 7.2% lies in the top ten. This clonotype was obtained from a woman aged 45 to 65 with acute or convalescent COVID-19. This chain uses TRBV4-2 with TRBJ1-2, with D possibly being TRBD1 (5 bases). Source material: peripheral blood. The DNA of the CDR3 is TGTGCCAGCAGCAAGGACAATTATGGCTACACCTTC. It specifies CASSKDNYGYTF.